This is a list of T cell receptor beta chains from one sample in a study of cytomegalovirus exposure and HLA in healthy donors. The assay was immunoSEQ multiplex PCR, and TCRdb's table has in-frame clones only and misses some. Among under 250,000 clones listed, 75% to 80% were seen once. The specimen was PBMCs. Receptor source: a male donor in good health and CMV-seronegative. The CDR3 runs from the conserved cysteine through the conserved F or W. The D gene is left open where the match is weak. A row's size may be missing; if present it is once, few, many or a size class.

j_call	clone_size	cdr3_length	v_call	d_call	cdr3_nt	cdr3_aa
TRBJ2-7	.	14	TRBV5-6	.	TGTGCCAACAGTTTAGGGACTTCCTCCTACGAGCAGTACTTC	CANSLGTSSYEQYF
TRBJ2-2	.	16	TRBV19	.	TGTGCCAGTAGGCCAGGGAGGTTCGCGAACACCGGGGAGCTGTTTTTT	CASRPGRFANTGELFF
TRBJ2-7	.	15	TRBV27	TRBD1	TGTGCCAGCAGTTTAAAGGGACAGGGGGCGGTCGAGCAGTACTTC	CASSLKGQGAVEQYF
TRBJ2-7	.	14	TRBV5-1	.	TGCGCCAGCAGCTTGGTGGGGCGCCTCGACGAGCAGTACTTC	CASSLVGRLDEQYF
TRBJ2-1	.	15	TRBV18	.	TGTGCCAGCTCACCCGAGGGCCTAGCGAGGAATGAGCAGTTCTTC	CASSPEGLARNEQFF
TRBJ2-1	.	14	TRBV5-1	TRBD2	TGCGCCAGCAGCGCCCGGACTAGTCTTCGCGAGCAGTTCTTC	CASSARTSLREQFF
TRBJ1-3	few	17	TRBV5-6	.	TGTGCCAGCAGCCGGATGCTGGAGTCAGTCGGGGGAAACACCATATATTTT	CASSRMLESVGGNTIYF
TRBJ2-3	.	15	TRBV28	TRBD1	TGTGCCAGCAGTACCTGGACAGGGGGCGCAGATACGCAGTATTTT	CASSTWTGGADTQYF
TRBJ1-5	.	15	TRBV11-1	.	TGTGCCAGCAGCAAGAGCGGAAATAGCAATCAGCCCCAGCATTTT	CASSKSGNSNQPQHF
TRBJ1-1	.	12	TRBV28	.	TGTGCCAGCAGTTTATTTGACAGAGAAGCTTTCTTT	CASSLFDREAFF
TRBJ2-2	.	16	TRBV5-1	TRBD2	TGCGCCAGCAGCCCCCCTAGCGGGGAGAACACCGGGGAGCTGTTTTTT	CASSPPSGENTGELFF
TRBJ1-4	.	15	TRBV13	.	TGTGCCAGCAGCTCCCCAACAGGGATGGAAGAAAAACTGTTTTTT	CASSSPTGMEEKLFF
TRBJ2-5	.	13	TRBV5-1	.	TGCGCCAGCAGCTACAGCTCTGGCGAGACCCAGTACTTC	CASSYSSGETQYF
TRBJ2-1	.	16	TRBV7-9	TRBD2	TGTGCCAGCAGCTTAGACCCCATCGGGAGGGCAAATGAGCAGTTCTTC	CASSLDPIGRANEQFF
TRBJ2-7	.	14	TRBV27	.	TGTGCCAGCAGTTTGGGGCGGCCCGCCTACGAGCAGTACTTC	CASSLGRPAYEQYF
TRBJ2-3	few	14	TRBV6-4	TRBD2	TGTGCCAGCAGTGAGGCGGGGGGCACAGATACGCAGTATTTT	CASSEAGGTDTQYF
TRBJ2-1	.	16	TRBV6-5	TRBD2	TGTGCCAGCAGTTACTCAATCCAGCGGGAGAAACGAGAGCAGTTCTTC	CASSYSIQREKREQFF
TRBJ2-5	.	16	TRBV4-2	TRBD1	TGTGCCAGCAGCCAAGGACAGGGGGCTCTGCAAGAGACCCAGTACTTC	CASSQGQGALQETQYF
TRBJ2-7	.	13	TRBV29-1	.	TGCAGCGTTGTGGAGACAGGAGCCTACGAGCAGTACTTC	CSVVETGAYEQYF
TRBJ1-3	.	16	TRBV4-3	TRBD1	TGCGCCAGCAGCCAAACAGGGGGTTCCCCTGGAAACACCATATATTTT	CASSQTGGSPGNTIYF
TRBJ2-7	.	12	TRBV11-2	.	TGTGCCAGCAGCGGGAGCTCCTACGAGCAGTACTTC	CASSGSSYEQYF
TRBJ2-1	.	15	TRBV10-3	TRBD2	TGTGCCATCTCTGTCGGGACTAGCGGGACGTATGAGCAGTTCTTC	CAISVGTSGTYEQFF
TRBJ2-7	once	15	TRBV7-2	.	TGTGCCAGCAGCTTAGTGGCGCAGGTCACACGAGAGCAGTACTTC	CASSLVAQVTREQYF